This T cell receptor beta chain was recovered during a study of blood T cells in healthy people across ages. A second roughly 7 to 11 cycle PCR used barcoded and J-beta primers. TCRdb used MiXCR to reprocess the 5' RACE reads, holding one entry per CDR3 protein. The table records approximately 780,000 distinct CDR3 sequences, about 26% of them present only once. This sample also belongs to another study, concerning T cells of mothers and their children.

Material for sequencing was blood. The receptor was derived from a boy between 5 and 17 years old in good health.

CDR3 loop: CSARGDSTDTQYF. The CDR3 DNA is TGCAGTGCTAGAGGGGACTCCACAGATACGCAGTATTTT. The chain carries TRBV20-1 and TRBJ2-3, with a possible D match to TRBD2 (6 bases). This CDR3 is built from 13 residues. Trimming took off 1 base at V and 2 bases at J, with 7 bases between the two ends. CDR1 and CDR2 (germline): DFQATT, SNEGSKA (reference sequence).